A single sample gave rise to the 30 T cell receptor beta chains below, sequenced in a study of blood T cell repertoires in COVID-19. Using immunoSEQ multiplex PCR, the repertoire was profiled, and TCRdb retains in-frame clones only, with some absent. Among 300,000 to 350,000 clones, about nine tenths were seen once, and the ten largest hold roughly 7%. Input material: peripheral blood. These receptors were obtained from a woman in her thirties with COVID-19, enrolled during active disease.

The rearrangement links TRBV30 to TRBJ2-7, with TRBD2 matching over 7 bases. The V segment lost 3 bases and the J segment 3 bases; nucleotides outside the gene matches: 5. The germline CDR1 and CDR2 sequences are GTSNPN and SVGIG (reference sequence). The CDR3 is 13 amino acids. The CDR3 here is CAWRRASGYEQYF. In DNA form, the CDR3 reads TGTGCCTGGAGAAGGGCTAGCGGCTACGAGCAGTACTTC.

The chain combines TRBV6-5 with TRBJ1-2; D remains ambiguous. This CDR3 spans 13 amino acids. Germline CDR1 reads MNHEY; CDR2 reads SVGAGI. V dropped 3 bases and J dropped 2 bases, with 7 bases sitting between them. In nucleotides, the CDR3 is TGTGCCAGCAGTTATACACCCAACTATGGCTACACCTTC. Its translation is CASSYTPNYGYTF.

This chain connects TRBV7-9 to TRBJ2-3; 14 bases align to TRBD2. The CDR3 is made up of 17 amino acids. The germline CDR1 and CDR2 sequences are SEHNR and FQNEAQ (reference sequence). V shed 5 bases, J shed 5 bases, and the junction held 9 bases outside the gene matches. CDR3 region: CASSPGTSGSPGDTQYF. DNA of the CDR3: TGTGCCAGCAGCCCCGGGACTAGCGGGAGCCCAGGAGATACGCAGTATTTT.

On this clone: Other DNA variants within this sample encode the same CDR3. The chain is built from TRBV18 and TRBJ1-3; unclear D gene. This CDR3 has 14 residues. Germline V lookup: CDR1 KGHSH, CDR2 LQKENI. The V and J ends lost 1 base and 2 bases respectively, with 6 bases between them. CDR3 loop: CASSPQGAGNTIYF. Here the CDR3 DNA reads TGTGCCAGCTCACCACAGGGAGCTGGAAACACCATATATTTT.

The chain joins TRBV5-6 to TRBJ1-1; the D is unclear. This CDR3 is 12 amino acids long. V was clipped by 2 bases and J by 6 bases, with 8 bases between them. CDR1 and CDR2 (germline): SGHDT, YYEEEE. The DNA of the CDR3 is TGTGCCAGCAGCTTTCTCGGGTCTGAAGCTTTCTTT. Residues: CASSFLGSEAFF.

The chain carries TRBV9 and TRBJ1-1; TRBD1 might be the D (6 bases). The V gene's germline CDR1 is SGDLS and CDR2 YYNGEE. Trimming removed 4 bases at V and 1 base at J, with 26 bases between. This CDR3 is built from 19 residues. CDR3 coding DNA: TGTGCCAGCAGCCCGCGTACAGGGTTCCTTGCTCTGGGGAACACTGAAGCTTTCTTT. Protein sequence: CASSPRTGFLALGNTEAFF.

This chain connects TRBV30 to TRBJ1-1; D remains unclear. Trimming stripped 0 bases from V and 1 base from J, with 12 bases between. The V gene's germline CDR1 is GTSNPN and CDR2 SVGIG (reference sequence). The CDR3 length is 15 residues. Written as DNA, the CDR3 is TGTGCCTGGAGTGTAGGGAGTGGCTCGAACACTGAAGCTTTCTTT. Translating it yields CAWSVGSGSNTEAFF.

The chain has TRBV19 and TRBJ1-2; TRBD1 might be the D (6 bases). The V gene's germline CDR1 is LNHDA and CDR2 SQIVND (reference sequence). This CDR3 is 13 amino acids long. V shed 6 bases and J shed 0 bases, with 8 bases lying between them. This CDR3 reads CASRGTPNYGYTF. The CDR3, as DNA: TGTGCCAGTAGAGGGACACCTAACTATGGCTACACCTTC.

This chain uses TRBV28 with TRBJ2-7; no reliable D call. Germline assignment: CDR1 MDHEN and CDR2 SYDVKM. The V and J ends lost 7 bases and 6 bases respectively, with 13 bases between them. The CDR3 has 12 residues. The CDR3, as DNA: TGTGCCAGCAAGTCCCTTGGCGGCGAGCAGTACTTC. Amino acids: CASKSLGGEQYF.

The chain recombines TRBV4-1 with TRBJ1-5, with TRBD1 identical over 8 bases. This CDR3 is built from 15 residues. Germline CDR1 is MGHRA and CDR2 is YSYEKL. V trimming: 4 bases; J trimming: 3 bases; junction bases outside the gene matches: 5. In DNA, the CDR3 is TGCGCCAGCAGCCGGGGACAGGCGATCAATCAGCCCCAGCATTTT. Its translation: CASSRGQAINQPQHF.

The chain joins TRBV30 to TRBJ2-7, with D maybe TRBD2 (6 bases). This CDR3 has 12 amino acids. Trimming took 2 bases from V and 12 from J, leaving 17 bases between them. Germline V lookup: CDR1 GTSNPN, CDR2 SVGIG (reference sequence). The CDR3 spells CAWSPTGLGPYF. As DNA, the CDR3 is TGTGCCTGGAGTCCTACGGGACTTGGTCCGTACTTC.

This chain uses TRBV28 with TRBJ1-1; D unresolved. CDR3 length equals 13 residues. The V and J ends lost 3 bases and 0 bases respectively, with 5 bases between them. Germline CDR1 and CDR2: MDHEN and SYDVKM. The CDR3 region is CASSFGLNTEAFF. CDR3 nucleotide sequence: TGTGCCAGCAGTTTCGGGTTGAACACTGAAGCTTTCTTT. The full variable domain, completed using reference TRBV28 and TRBJ1-1, is DVKVTQSSRYLVKRTGEKVFLECVQDMDHENMFWYRQDPGLGLRLIYFSYDVKMKEKGDIPEGYSVSREKKERFSLILESASTNQTSMYLCASSFGLNTEAFFGQGTRLTVV.

This chain connects TRBV6-5 to TRBJ2-3; a possible D gene is TRBD1 (6 bases). V was shortened by 0 bases and J by 6 bases, with 13 bases between the two germline ends. CDR1 MNHEY and CDR2 SVGAGI come from the germline V gene. The CDR3 length is 15 residues. CDR3 sequence: CASSYSRYREDTQYF. The CDR3 nucleotides read TGTGCCAGCAGTTACTCACGCTACAGGGAGGATACGCAGTATTTT.

The V and J genes are TRBV7-9 and TRBJ1-2; 12 bases are shared with TRBD1. The CDR3 extends over 18 amino acids. Germline assignment: CDR1 SEHNR and CDR2 FQNEAQ (reference sequence). V gave up 2 bases and J gave up 5 bases; unmatched junction bases: 12. In DNA form, the CDR3 reads TGTGCCAGCAGCTTATCCCTCGGGGGACAGGGGGCTCGTTATGGCTACACCTTC. It translates to CASSLSLGGQGARYGYTF.

The chain combines TRBV5-1 with TRBJ2-7, with 13 positions matching TRBD2. Losses at the gene ends were 2 bases for V and 7 bases for J; bases not matched to a gene: 6. This CDR3 region has 15 residues. Germline V gene lookup returns CDR1 SGHRS and CDR2 YFSETQ. CDR3 sequence (DNA): TGCGCCAGCAGCTTCGGGACTAGCGGGACTGAGGAGCAGTACTTC. Its translation is CASSFGTSGTEEQYF.

The J gene is TRBJ2-3, the V gene TRBV7-2; 10 bases are shared with TRBD2. V lost 7 bases and J lost 0; bases outside the gene matches: 16. Germline assignment: CDR1 SGHTA and CDR2 FQGNSA. This CDR3 is built from 19 residues. The CDR3 is CASNSPKESGRVSTDTQYF. DNA of the CDR3: TGTGCCAGCAACAGCCCCAAGGAAAGCGGGAGGGTTAGCACAGATACGCAGTATTTT.

The CDR3 loop reads CASSSNRGGLNIQYF. The CDR3, as DNA: TGTGCCAGCAGCTCCAACAGGGGCGGTTTGAACATTCAGTACTTC. The chain employs TRBV7-2 and TRBJ2-4, with 7 bases aligning to TRBD1. CDR1 and CDR2 from the germline V gene are SGHTA and FQGNSA. This CDR3 is 15 amino acids long. V was pared by 4 bases and J by 7 bases, with 10 bases of the junction left unmatched.

V and J are TRBV6-5 and TRBJ2-1; perhaps TRBD2 as D (5 bases). CDR3 size: 13 residues. The germline V gene has CDR1 MNHEY and CDR2 SVGAGI. With 5 bases removed from V and 7 bases from J, the gap between germline ends came to 12 bases. Written as DNA, the CDR3 is TGTGCCAGCAGTACGGGGAACGGGAATGAGCAGTTCTTC. Its protein is CASSTGNGNEQFF.

V gene TRBV27 combines with J gene TRBJ2-7; D is uncertain. CDR1 MNHEY and CDR2 SMNVEV come from the germline V gene (reference sequence). The CDR3 runs 13 residues. Trimming stripped 1 base from V and 6 bases from J, with 10 bases between. The CDR3 DNA sequence: TGTGCCAGCAGTTTATTGCCCTCCGGCGAGCAGTACTTC. This translates into CASSLLPSGEQYF.

The chain has TRBV20-1 and TRBJ2-5; TRBD1 aligns across 10 bases. From germline, CDR1 is DFQATT and CDR2 SNEGSKA (reference sequence). CDR3 length: 10 amino acids. V trimming: 3 bases; J trimming: 13 bases; junction bases outside the gene matches: 2. The CDR3 protein is CSASGTGVYF. DNA for the CDR3: TGCAGTGCTAGCGGGACAGGGGTGTACTTC.

The chain is built from TRBV5-1 and TRBJ2-7, with TRBD2 matching 7 bases. Trimming at V came to 0 bases and at J to 3 bases, leaving 15 bases not matched to a gene. Per germline, CDR1 SGHRS and CDR2 YFSETQ. This CDR3 has 18 amino acids. CDR3 region: CASSLVPSGDRPIYEQYF. As DNA, the CDR3 is TGCGCCAGCAGCTTGGTTCCTAGCGGAGACCGCCCAATCTACGAGCAGTACTTC.

The chain has TRBV5-1 and TRBJ2-7, with TRBD2 matching over 7 bases. V dropped 1 base and J dropped 5; count of bases not matched to a gene: 9. The CDR3 has 15 residues. Germline-derived CDR1 and CDR2 are SGHRS and YFSETQ. The CDR3 DNA reads TGCGCCAGCAGCTTGCGGGGGGACGCCGCCCACGAGCAGTACTTC. This codes for CASSLRGDAAHEQYF.

This chain uses TRBV19 with TRBJ1-5; possible D gene TRBD1, 6 bases. Per the germline V gene, CDR1 is LNHDA and CDR2 is SQIVND (reference sequence). The CDR3 sequence is 13 residues long. V was trimmed by 9 bases and J by 4 bases, leaving 13 bases between them. CDR3 region: CASHKGGNQPQHF. The CDR3 bases are TGTGCCAGCCACAAGGGGGGGAATCAGCCCCAGCATTTT.

This chain connects TRBV6-5 to TRBJ2-3, with 8 bases lining up with TRBD2. The germline CDR1 and CDR2 sequences are MNHEY and SVGAGI. The CDR3 has 14 residues. The V gene end was trimmed by 9 bases and the J gene end by 2 bases; junction bases not matched to a gene: 7. The DNA for the CDR3 is TGTGCCAGGTCCCTAGCGGGCCTCACAGATACGCAGTATTTT. Amino acid sequence: CARSLAGLTDTQYF.

V usage is TRBV7-2 and J usage is TRBJ2-3, with 7 bases aligning to TRBD2. The CDR3 contains 16 residues. In germline, CDR1 is SGHTA, CDR2 FQGNSA. J was trimmed by 3 bases and V by 4 bases; bases with no gene match: 10. The CDR3 spells CASSSQGAGSTDTQYF. For the CDR3, the DNA is TGTGCCAGCAGCTCGCAGGGAGCGGGGTCAACAGATACGCAGTATTTT. The full variable domain, with the rest looked up from reference TRBV7-2 and TRBJ2-3, is GAGVSQSPSNKVTEKGKDVELRCDPISGHTALYWYRQSLGQGLEFLIYFQGNSAPDKSGLPSDRFSAERTGGSVSTLTIQRTQQEDSAVYLCASSSQGAGSTDTQYFGPGTRLTVL.

The rearrangement links TRBV14 to TRBJ1-2; TRBD1 agrees at 7 bases. The germline gives CDR1 SGHDN, CDR2 FVKESK. The CDR3 has 14 amino acids. Trimming removed 0 bases from V and 7 bases from J; junction bases left unmatched: 5. The CDR3 DNA reads as TGTGCCAGCAGCCAAGATCAAGGGGGCAGTGGCTACACCTTC. Residues: CASSQDQGGSGYTF.

The chain has TRBV6-5 and TRBJ1-5; tentative D call: TRBD1 (6 bases). The CDR3 has 13 amino acids. The ends were cut back, 5 bases at V and 10 bases at J, with 15 bases in the middle. The germline CDR1 and CDR2 sequences are MNHEY and SVGAGI. The DNA of the CDR3 is TGTGCCAGCAGTATGGACAGTATCAACCCCCAGCATTTT. Protein sequence: CASSMDSINPQHF.

The V and J genes are TRBV5-4 and TRBJ2-3; D remains ambiguous. Germline CDR1 is SGHNT and CDR2 is YYREEE (reference sequence). The CDR3 sequence is 16 residues long. The V gene lost 3 bases and the J gene lost 1 base, with 15 bases spanning the gap. The CDR3 loop is CASSSRVNSRTDTQYF. The DNA for the CDR3 is TGTGCCAGCAGCTCGCGTGTGAACTCGCGCACAGATACGCAGTATTTT.

The chain carries TRBV5-1 and TRBJ2-4; no firm D call. This CDR3 spans 15 amino acids. The V gene's germline CDR1 is SGHRS and CDR2 YFSETQ. V shed 3 bases and J shed 0 bases, with 10 bases lying between them. CDR3 residues: CASSSLDRAKNIQYF. In nucleotides, the CDR3 is TGCGCCAGCAGCTCGTTAGATAGAGCCAAAAACATTCAGTACTTC.

This chain links TRBV27 with TRBJ2-5, with D perhaps matching TRBD1 (6 bases). The V end lost 10 bases, the J end lost 1 base, and 16 bases lay between the germline ends. This CDR3 comprises 14 residues. CDR1 and CDR2 (germline): MNHEY, SMNVEV (reference sequence). CDR3 amino acids: CATRRGQTQETQYF. The CDR3, as DNA: TGTGCCACCCGAAGGGGACAAACCCAAGAGACCCAGTACTTC.